The TCR beta chain described here comes from a study of human T cells and chemical hapten exposure. Across the study: There were weekly diphenylcyclopropenone doses to the scalp for patients throughout the roughly 24-week study. Overall study findings and caveats: Healthy people's immune response may differ from that of the donors, who had alopecia.

What the library attached to individual cDNA molecules were unique molecular identifiers. Each CDR3 protein gets one entry after TCRdb re-called the RACE reads with MiXCR. The repertoire has 40,000 to 50,000 distinct CDR3 sequences, about 4.2% of them found once; the top ten carry 20% to 30%. Trimming removed 2 bases at V and 2 bases at J, with 13 bases between. The CDR3 totals 15 residues. Looked up from germline, CDR1 is MNHEY and CDR2 is SMNVEV (reference sequence). Many counts were recorded for this clonotype. Its specificity is unknown. Stated time point: patch test 1, 2 weeks after DPC sensitization. Stated treatment: therapeutic diphenylcyclopropenone sensitization with weekly scalp DPC. Extraction yielded total RNA from whole blood (unfractionated).

The sequence was obtained from a middle-aged man with alopecia areata. Some clones in this sample may be carry-over from other donors' samples. The chain links TRBV27 to TRBJ2-7; tentatively, D is TRBD2 (6 bases). The input for sequencing was whole blood, taken in connection with sensitization to the hapten diphenylcyclopropenone (DPC). For the CDR3, the DNA is TGTGCCAGCAGTTTAGAGGGACTTCCAGCCTACGAGCAGTACTTC. The encoded protein is CASSLEGLPAYEQYF.